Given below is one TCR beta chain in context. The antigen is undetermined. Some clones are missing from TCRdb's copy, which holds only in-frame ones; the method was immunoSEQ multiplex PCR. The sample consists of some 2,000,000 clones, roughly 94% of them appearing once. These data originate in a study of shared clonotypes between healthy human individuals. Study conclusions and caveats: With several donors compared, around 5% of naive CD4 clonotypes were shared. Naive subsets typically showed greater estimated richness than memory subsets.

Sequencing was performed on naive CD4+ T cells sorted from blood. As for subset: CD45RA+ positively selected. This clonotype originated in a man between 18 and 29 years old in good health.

The CDR3 sequence is CASSLASEREIPYTQYF. Written as DNA, the CDR3 is TGTGCCAGCAGCTTAGCGTCTGAGCGGGAGATCCCTTATACGCAGTATTTT. The chain couples TRBV7-2 to TRBJ2-3; 8 bases fit TRBD2. V lost 0 bases to trimming and J lost 7 bases; unmatched junction nucleotides: 12. CDR1 is SGHTA and CDR2 is FQGNSA in the germline V gene. CDR3 length: 17 residues. Full variable domain (remainder filled in from reference TRBV7-2 and TRBJ2-3): GAGVSQSPSNKVTEKGKDVELRCDPISGHTALYWYRQSLGQGLEFLIYFQGNSAPDKSGLPSDRFSAERTGGSVSTLTIQRTQQEDSAVYLCASSLASEREIPYTQYFGPGTRLTVL.